Listed here are 26 T cell receptor beta chains from one sample, sequenced in a study of T-cell memory formation after mild COVID-19. MiXCR, applied by TCRdb to the 5' RACE reads, yields one record per CDR3 protein. The table lists around 140,000 distinct CDR3 sequences, 15% to 20% of them singletons. Input material: PBMCs or a T cell subset sorted from them (not recorded which). The receptors were sampled from an adult woman who had mild COVID-19 (a few samples of this study predate the infection). Cell type and time point are not known.

This clonotype came up a few times. The rearrangement links TRBV19 to TRBJ1-1, with D possibly matching TRBD1 (6 bases). Per the germline V gene, CDR1 is LNHDA and CDR2 is SQIVND (reference sequence). The V and J ends lost 6 bases and 3 bases respectively, with 17 bases between them. The CDR3 is made up of 15 amino acids. The CDR3 here is CASRPYRVSHTEAFF. The CDR3 DNA sequence: TGTGCCAGTAGGCCCTACAGGGTTTCCCACACTGAAGCTTTCTTT.

This clonotype was picked up a small number of times. The V and J genes are TRBV5-1 and TRBJ1-2; D is uncertain. The V end was cut by 2 bases, the J end by 4 bases, with 12 bases between. CDR3 size: 14 residues. Germline assignment: CDR1 SGHRS and CDR2 YFSETQ. For the CDR3, the DNA is TGCGCCAGCAGCTTTACCGGCACACGCTATGGCTACACCTTC. This gives the protein CASSFTGTRYGYTF.

This clonotype was picked up a small number of times. The rearrangement links TRBV27 to TRBJ1-2; 8 bases match TRBD1. CDR3 length equals 14 residues. Trimming at V came to 0 bases and at J to 8 bases, leaving 5 bases not matched to a gene. Germline V gene lookup returns CDR1 MNHEY and CDR2 SMNVEV (reference sequence). The CDR3 bases are TGTGCCAGCAGTTTATCTTATCGGACAGGGGGCTACACCTTC. Its translation is CASSLSYRTGGYTF.

In its sample, this clonotype was seen a few times. The chain combines TRBV7-8 with TRBJ2-7; D gene unclear. The CDR3 is 14 residues long. Trimming left V 0 bases short and J 3 bases short, with 9 bases between. Germline values: CDR1 SGHVS, CDR2 FQNEAQ. The chain's CDR3 is CASSLAIGHYEQYF. The DNA for the CDR3 is TGTGCCAGCAGCTTAGCGATAGGGCACTACGAGCAGTACTTC.

CDR3 DNA: TGTGCCACCAGTGGATCCACCCATTTCGGGACTACTAATATGGTTGAGCAGTTCTTC. Protein product: CATSGSTHFGTTNMVEQFF. This chain links TRBV24-1 with TRBJ2-1; 7 nucleotides match TRBD2. The V gene's germline CDR1 is KGHDR and CDR2 SFDVKD. After removal of 5 bases from V and 9 bases from J, the junction contained 24 bases not matched to a gene. The CDR3 totals 19 residues.

CDR3: CASSLGQGRVKTQYF. CDR3 DNA: TGCGCCAGCAGCTTGGGACAGGGGAGGGTAAAGACCCAGTACTTC. This chain links TRBV5-1 with TRBJ2-5, with D maybe TRBD1 (8 bases). There are 15 residues in the CDR3. CDR1 is SGHRS and CDR2 is YFSETQ in the germline V gene. V dropped 0 bases and J dropped 6 bases, with 15 bases sitting between them.

The chain couples TRBV11-2 to TRBJ2-1, with 9 bases lining up with TRBD2. CDR3 size: 13 residues. Trimming cost V 4 bases and J 15 bases; bases outside gene matches: 10. CDR1 is SGHAT and CDR2 is FQNNGV in the germline V gene. The CDR3 DNA is TGTGCCAGCAGCTCCCAAAGCGGGGGGTCGTCGTTCTTC. Its translation: CASSSQSGGSSFF.

The J gene is TRBJ2-7, the V gene TRBV20-1; D is unresolved. V was pared by 0 bases and J by 5 bases, with 11 bases between. This CDR3 spans 13 amino acids. CDR1 and CDR2 from the germline V gene are DFQATT and SNEGSKA (reference sequence). CDR3 loop: CSAREVTTDEQYF. CDR3 in DNA: TGCAGTGCTAGAGAAGTGACCACGGACGAGCAGTACTTC.

The genes are TRBV20-1 and TRBJ1-5, with D possibly matching TRBD1 (6 bases). Germline assignment: CDR1 DFQATT and CDR2 SNEGSKA (reference sequence). This CDR3 is built from 14 residues. V gave up 8 bases and J gave up 2 bases, with 16 bases separating them. Here the CDR3 reads CSLATGLGNQPQHF. In DNA, the CDR3 is TGCAGTCTAGCCACAGGGCTGGGCAATCAGCCCCAGCATTTT.

V is TRBV19 and J is TRBJ2-1, with 7 bases aligning to TRBD2. The trim removed 5 bases at V and 3 bases at J, leaving 7 bases unmatched. In germline, CDR1 is LNHDA, CDR2 SQIVND (reference sequence). The CDR3 runs 15 residues. The CDR3, as DNA: TGTGCCAGTAGTCCCGGGACTAAAGGCTACAATGAGCAGTTCTTC. This translates into CASSPGTKGYNEQFF.

The chain is built from TRBV6-6 and TRBJ2-7; 11 nucleotides agree with TRBD2. The germline gives CDR1 MNHNY, CDR2 SVGAGI (reference sequence). V shed 4 bases and J 5 bases; nucleotides not matched to a gene: 4. CDR3 length: 14 amino acids. CDR3 DNA: TGTGCCAGCAGTTGGGCTAGCGGGAGGAACGAGCAGTACTTC. Its protein product is CASSWASGRNEQYF.

There are a few counts of this clonotype. V is TRBV20-1 and J is TRBJ2-6, with D unresolved. The CDR3 extends over 16 amino acids. Trimming left V 0 bases short and J 0 bases short, with 9 bases between. Germline values: CDR1 DFQATT, CDR2 SNEGSKA (reference sequence). The CDR3 sequence is CSAREAGVSGANVLTF. The CDR3 DNA follows: TGCAGTGCTAGAGAGGCAGGTGTCTCTGGGGCCAACGTCCTGACTTTC.

The chain links TRBV5-1 to TRBJ1-2; 7 bases map to TRBD1. V shed 0 bases and J 4 bases; nucleotides not matched to a gene: 3. The CDR3 spans 14 residues. From germline, CDR1 is SGHRS and CDR2 YFSETQ. CDR3 sequence: CASSLGQGGYGYTF. CDR3 in DNA: TGCGCCAGCAGCTTGGGACAGGGCGGCTATGGCTACACCTTC.

The rearrangement links TRBV2 to TRBJ1-2, with 8 bases matching TRBD1. Per the germline V gene, CDR1 is SNHLY and CDR2 is FYNNEI. V dropped 6 bases and J dropped 11; count of bases not matched to a gene: 14. This CDR3 spans 14 amino acids. The DNA of the CDR3 is TGTGCCAGCAGCGGTGACAGGGGCAGCCGAGATTACACCTTC. Translating gives CASSGDRGSRDYTF.

The V and J genes are TRBV4-3 and TRBJ2-4; D call uncertain. V was pared by 0 bases and J by 6 bases, with 12 bases between. CDR1 LGHNA and CDR2 YSLEER come from the germline V gene. The CDR3 covers 15 residues. The CDR3 bases are TGCGCCAGCAGCCAAGACCGTTCGAGAGGAAACATTCAGTACTTC. This translates into CASSQDRSRGNIQYF.

This clonotype was counted a few times. The V and J genes are TRBV3-1 and TRBJ1-1; TRBD1 matches 7 bases. The germline gives CDR1 LGHDT, CDR2 YNNKEL (reference sequence). This CDR3 has 15 residues. V gave up 3 bases and J gave up 6 bases; unmatched junction bases: 10. The CDR3 DNA is TGTGCCAGCAGCCAGGGACAGCTGAAAATCCCTGAAGCTTTCTTT. Residues: CASSQGQLKIPEAFF.

This clonotype was found a few times. The J gene is TRBJ1-1, the V gene TRBV6-1; 7 nucleotides line up with TRBD1. Germline loops: CDR1 MNHNS, CDR2 SASEGT. The length of the CDR3 is 13 residues. Unmatched junction bases numbered 2, after V lost 0 bases and J lost 7 bases. CDR3 loop: CASSEAGQFEAFF. In DNA, the CDR3 is TGTGCCAGCAGTGAAGCGGGACAGTTTGAAGCTTTCTTT.

This chain uses TRBV20-1 with TRBJ2-1; 8 nucleotides line up with TRBD2. The length of the CDR3 is 18 residues. With V trimmed by 0 bases and J by 0 bases, 10 bases remained unmatched. The germline CDR1 and CDR2 sequences are DFQATT and SNEGSKA (reference sequence). CDR3 DNA sequence: TGCAGTGCTAGAGAAATTGGGACTAGGCCGAGCTCCTACAATGAGCAGTTCTTC. Encoded protein: CSAREIGTRPSSYNEQFF.

The table lists this clonotype with a few counts. This chain connects TRBV5-4 to TRBJ2-3; 11 bases agree with TRBD2. This CDR3 is 15 amino acids long. Germline loops: CDR1 SGHNT, CDR2 YYREEE (reference sequence). V lost 4 bases to trimming and J lost 5 bases; unmatched junction nucleotides: 6. The CDR3 reads CASSISGGALDTQYF. The CDR3 region has the DNA TGTGCCAGCAGCATTAGCGGGGGGGCCTTAGATACGCAGTATTTT.

The rearrangement joins TRBV20-1 to TRBJ2-7; D is unresolved. V was trimmed by 5 bases and J by 3 bases, leaving 5 bases between them. Germline V CDR1 and CDR2: DFQATT, SNEGSKA (reference sequence). The CDR3 totals 10 residues. The CDR3 is CSALLYEQYF. The CDR3 DNA reads as TGCAGTGCTCTACTCTACGAGCAGTACTTC.

This clonotype was counted a few times. This sequence joins TRBV15 and TRBJ2-5; TRBD2 is a possible D gene (6 bases). The V gene lost 0 bases and the J gene lost 5 bases, with 10 bases spanning the gap. Germline CDR1 LNHNV, CDR2 YYDKDF (reference sequence). The CDR3 sequence is 14 residues long. CDR3 in amino acids: CATSRDYGSETQYF. The CDR3 DNA sequence: TGTGCCACCAGCAGAGATTACGGGAGCGAGACCCAGTACTTC.

The chain has TRBV19 and TRBJ1-1; 8 nucleotides match TRBD1. The germline V gene has CDR1 LNHDA and CDR2 SQIVND (reference sequence). The CDR3 covers 16 residues. After removal of 6 bases from V and 0 bases from J, the junction contained 9 bases not matched to a gene. The CDR3 sequence: CASRWGQETMNTEAFF. DNA for the CDR3: TGTGCCAGTAGATGGGGACAGGAAACAATGAACACTGAAGCTTTCTTT.

A few counts support this clonotype. V gene TRBV10-3 combines with J gene TRBJ2-7, with TRBD1 identical over 9 bases. In germline, CDR1 is ENHRY, CDR2 SYGVKD. After removal of 4 bases from V and 7 bases from J, the junction contained 11 bases not matched to a gene. The CDR3 runs 15 residues. The DNA for the CDR3 is TGTGCCATCAGTGGGGACAGGGAAATATCGAGGGAGCAGTACTTC. This codes for CAISGDREISREQYF.

A few counts support this clonotype. The genes are TRBV5-1 and TRBJ1-2; TRBD1 matches at 7 bases. Germline lookup yields CDR1 SGHRS and CDR2 YFSETQ. V was clipped by 0 bases and J by 3 bases; unmatched bases: 2. CDR3 length: 14 amino acids. The CDR3 sequence is CASSLGQGDYGYTF. The CDR3 nucleotides read TGCGCCAGCAGCTTGGGGCAGGGGGACTATGGCTACACCTTC.

This clonotype was counted only a few times. The CDR3 coding sequence is TGTGCCAGCAGCCTAGACAGTTTAAGTTCCTACGAGCAGTACTTC. This translates into CASSLDSLSSYEQYF. The rearrangement joins TRBV6-5 to TRBJ2-7; D is possibly TRBD1 (5 bases). The CDR3 sequence is 15 residues long. With 6 bases removed from V and 1 base from J, the gap between germline ends came to 16 bases. Germline V CDR1 and CDR2: MNHEY, SVGAGI.

The chain couples TRBV15 to TRBJ1-1; TRBD1 is a possible D gene (6 bases). This CDR3 has 16 amino acids. Per the germline V gene, CDR1 is LNHNV and CDR2 is YYDKDF (reference sequence). Trimming stripped 1 base from V and 3 bases from J, with 15 bases between. The CDR3 coding sequence is TGTGCCACCAGCAGAGGGGTCGGCCAGGGGTACACTGAAGCTTTCTTT. This translates into CATSRGVGQGYTEAFF.